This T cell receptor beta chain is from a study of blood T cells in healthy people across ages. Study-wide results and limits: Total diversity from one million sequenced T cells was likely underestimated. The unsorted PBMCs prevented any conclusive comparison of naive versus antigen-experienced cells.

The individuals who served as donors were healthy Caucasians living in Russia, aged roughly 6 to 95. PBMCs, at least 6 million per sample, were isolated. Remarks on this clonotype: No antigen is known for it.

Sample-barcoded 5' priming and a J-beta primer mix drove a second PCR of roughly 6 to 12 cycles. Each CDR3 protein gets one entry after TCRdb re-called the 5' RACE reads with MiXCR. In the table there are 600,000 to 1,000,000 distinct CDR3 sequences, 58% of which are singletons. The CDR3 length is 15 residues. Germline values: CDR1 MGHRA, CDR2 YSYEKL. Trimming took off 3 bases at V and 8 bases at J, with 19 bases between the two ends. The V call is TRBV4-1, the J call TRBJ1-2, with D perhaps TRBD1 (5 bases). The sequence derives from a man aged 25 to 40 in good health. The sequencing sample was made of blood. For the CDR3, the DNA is TGCGCCAGCAGCCAGGGCCATGGTGAGGGGTCCGGCTACACCTTC. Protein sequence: CASSQGHGEGSGYTF.